The T cell receptor (beta chain) described here comes from a study of T-cell reconstitution after alpha-beta-depleted transplantation in children. Study-level results: Surviving recipient T cells and thymic progenitors produced the high day-60 TCRbeta diversity seen in some patients. The study reportedly traced alpha-beta T cells about two months after transplant to several hundred expanded graft clones. A year had passed since transplant, and T-cell counts and diversity by then came mostly from newly produced T cells.

Trimming removed 5 bases from V and 3 bases from J, with 10 bases in between. The CDR3 extends over 13 amino acids. Germline-derived CDR1 and CDR2 are SGHVS and FQNEAQ. Unique molecular identifiers were incorporated into the prepared TCRbeta library. TCRdb reprocessed the PCR reads with MiXCR, giving one entry per CDR3 protein. The table lists more than 25,000 distinct CDR3 sequences, under 8% of them singletons. This clonotype is medium-sized within its sample. Its antigen is undetermined. Specimen: PBMCs, mostly from graft donor cells, collected 180 days after TCRalphabeta/CD19-depleted stem cell transplant. The chain couples TRBV7-8 to TRBJ1-1; D not resolved. The TCR comes from a male patient younger than 18 who had a stem cell transplant for acute myeloid leukemia, so the T cells may come from the graft donor. The CDR3 spells CASSQEGYTEAFF. In DNA form, the CDR3 reads TGTGCCAGCAGCCAGGAAGGGTACACTGAAGCTTTCTTT.